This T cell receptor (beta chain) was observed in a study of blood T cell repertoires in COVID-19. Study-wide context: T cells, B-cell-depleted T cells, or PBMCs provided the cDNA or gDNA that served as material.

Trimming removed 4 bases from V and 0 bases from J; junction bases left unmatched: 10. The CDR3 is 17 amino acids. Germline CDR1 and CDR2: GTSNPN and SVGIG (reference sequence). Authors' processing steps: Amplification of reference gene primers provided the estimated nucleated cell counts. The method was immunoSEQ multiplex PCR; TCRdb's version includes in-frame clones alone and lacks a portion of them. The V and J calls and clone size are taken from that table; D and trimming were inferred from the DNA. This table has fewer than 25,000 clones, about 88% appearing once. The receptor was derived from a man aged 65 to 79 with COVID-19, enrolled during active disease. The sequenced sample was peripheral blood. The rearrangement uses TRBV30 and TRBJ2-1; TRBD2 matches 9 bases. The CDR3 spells CAWKRIAGVSSYNEQFF. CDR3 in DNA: TGTGCCTGGAAGAGGATAGCGGGAGTCAGCTCCTACAATGAGCAGTTCTTC.